This T cell receptor beta chain originates from a study of CD8 T cells in Susac syndrome. A remark on this clonotype: Its antigen remains unidentified.

Germline V gives CDR1 SQVTM, CDR2 ANQGSEA. CDR3 length: 14 amino acids. Trimming took 2 bases from V and 4 from J, leaving 14 bases between them. Both CD4+ and CD8+ T cells were negatively isolated, and TEMRA cells underwent FACS enrichment. With random hexamers, roughly 0.5 to 1 ug RNA was reverse transcribed. Multiplex PCR with immunoSEQ amplified the TCR beta CDR3 across 54 Vbeta and 13 Jbeta. Each CDR3 protein is one row after TCRdb ran MiXCR on the immunoSEQ multiplex PCR reads. The sample has about 190,000 distinct CDR3 sequences; 95% are singletons. Broader study findings: Where Susac syndrome CD4+ T cell repertoires were concerned, no clonal expansion was evident.

The clonotype was recovered from a human donor with Susac syndrome. Sequences were obtained from CD4+ T cells from PBMCs. V is TRBV29-1 and J is TRBJ1-2, with D perhaps matching TRBD1 (5 bases). For the CDR3, the DNA is TGCAGCGTTGAACGGCAGGGTCACGGCTATGGCTACACCTTC. This sequence encodes CSVERQGHGYGYTF.